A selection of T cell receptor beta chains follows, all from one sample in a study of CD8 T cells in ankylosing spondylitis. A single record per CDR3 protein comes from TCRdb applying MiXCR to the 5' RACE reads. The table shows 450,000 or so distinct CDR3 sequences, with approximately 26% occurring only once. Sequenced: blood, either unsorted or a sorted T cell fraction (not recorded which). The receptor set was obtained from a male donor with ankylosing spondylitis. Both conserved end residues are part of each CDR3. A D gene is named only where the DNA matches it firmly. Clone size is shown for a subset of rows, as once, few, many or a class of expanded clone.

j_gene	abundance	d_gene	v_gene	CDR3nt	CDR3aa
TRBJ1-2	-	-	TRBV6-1	TGTGCCAGCAGTAAGGGGGAAAGCTATGGCTACACCTTC	CASSKGESYGYTF
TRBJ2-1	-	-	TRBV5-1	TGCGCCAGCAGCTTGACAGGATGGAATGAGCAGTTCTTC	CASSLTGWNEQFF
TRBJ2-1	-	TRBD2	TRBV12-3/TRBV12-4	TGTGCCAGCAGAACTAGCGGGAGGGCCGTTGATGAGCAGTTCTTC	CASRTSGRAVDEQFF
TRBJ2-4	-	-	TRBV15	TGTGCCACCAGCAGACACAGGGATTTAGCCAAAAACATTCAGTACTTC	CATSRHRDLAKNIQYF
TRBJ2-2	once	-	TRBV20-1	TGCAGTGCTAGAGAGTTCGGTAGCGGTAACACCGGGGAGCTGTTTTTT	CSAREFGSGNTGELFF
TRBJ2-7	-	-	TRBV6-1	TGTGCCAGCAGTGCCTGGGACGGAATGACAACCTACGAGCAGTACTTC	CASSAWDGMTTYEQYF
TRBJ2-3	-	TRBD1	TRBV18	TGTGCCAGCTCAGAATATACAGGGGGAAGTTCAGATACGCAGTATTTT	CASSEYTGGSSDTQYF
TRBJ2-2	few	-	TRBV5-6	TGTGCCAGCAGCCCAACCGGGACACCCACCGGGGAGCTGTTTTTT	CASSPTGTPTGELFF
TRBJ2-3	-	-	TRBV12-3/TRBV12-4	TGTGCCAGCAGTGGGACATGGACAGATACGCAGTATTTT	CASSGTWTDTQYF
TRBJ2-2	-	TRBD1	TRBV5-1	TGCGCCAGCAGCTTGGGACAGGGTTACGGGGAGCTGTTTTTT	CASSLGQGYGELFF
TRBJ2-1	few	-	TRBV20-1	TGCAGTGCTACGACCTTGGACCCTGTCTACAATGAGCAGTTCTTC	CSATTLDPVYNEQFF
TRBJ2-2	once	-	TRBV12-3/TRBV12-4	TGTGCCAGCAGATCCGCCCAGCAGGGGAACGGGGAGCTGTTTTTT	CASRSAQQGNGELFF
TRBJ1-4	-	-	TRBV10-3	TGTGCCATCAGGGGACTGGAAAATGAAAAACTGTTTTTT	CAIRGLENEKLFF
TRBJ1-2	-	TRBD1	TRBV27	TGTGCCAGCAGTCGATCCGGGACAGGGAGTAACTATGGCTACACCTTC	CASSRSGTGSNYGYTF
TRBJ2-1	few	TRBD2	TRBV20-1	TGCAGTGCTAGAGATCGGAGAGCGGGAGACAATGAGCAGTTCTTC	CSARDRRAGDNEQFF
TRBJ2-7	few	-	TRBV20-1	TGCAGTGCCGGGGGCCTAGCGGCTTACGAGCAGTACTTC	CSAGGLAAYEQYF
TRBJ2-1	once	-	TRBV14	TGTGCCAGCAGCCAGTACTACAATGAGCAGTTCTTC	CASSQYYNEQFF
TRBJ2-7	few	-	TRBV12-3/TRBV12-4	TGTGCCAGCAGTTTAGGGCAGGATCGCTACGAGCAGTACTTC	CASSLGQDRYEQYF
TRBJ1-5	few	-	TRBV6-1	TGTGCCAGCAGCAGCACAGGGCTGGGTAATCAGCCCCAGCATTTT	CASSSTGLGNQPQHF
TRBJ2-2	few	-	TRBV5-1	TGCGCCAGCAGCTTGGTCCCGAAGACGAACACCGGGGAGCTGTTTTTT	CASSLVPKTNTGELFF
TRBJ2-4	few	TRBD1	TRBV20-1	TGCAGTGCTCAGGACAGGGGAAGGAACATTCAGTACTTC	CSAQDRGRNIQYF
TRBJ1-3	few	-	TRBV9	TGTGCCAGCAGCTCAGAGGGTGGAAACACCATATATTTT	CASSSEGGNTIYF
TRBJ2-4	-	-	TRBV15	TGTGCCACCAGCATGCCATGGGCCAAAAACATTCAGTACTTC	CATSMPWAKNIQYF
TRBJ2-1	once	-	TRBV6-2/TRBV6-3	TGTGCCAGCAGTTCTTTAGCGGCTCAGGTGGGTAATGAGCAGTTCTTC	CASSSLAAQVGNEQFF
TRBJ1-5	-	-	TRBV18	TGTGCCAGCTCAGACAGGCCGGTTAGCAATCAGCCCCAGCATTTT	CASSDRPVSNQPQHF
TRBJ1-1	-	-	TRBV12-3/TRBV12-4	TGTGCCAGCAGTTTAGCAGGAGTAAGGACTGAAGCTTTCTTT	CASSLAGVRTEAFF
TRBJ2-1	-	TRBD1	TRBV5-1	TGCGCCAGCAGCTGGCGTCGACAGGGAAGTATCATCGATGAGCAGTTCTTC	CASSWRRQGSIIDEQFF
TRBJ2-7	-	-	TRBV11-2	TGTGCCAGCAGTATACCGGGGAGCTACGAGCAGTACTTC	CASSIPGSYEQYF
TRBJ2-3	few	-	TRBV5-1	TGCGCCAGCAGCAATATGCAGGGGTCCACAGATACGCAGTATTTT	CASSNMQGSTDTQYF
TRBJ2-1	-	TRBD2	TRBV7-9	TGTGCCAGCAGCTCCGGGACTAGCGGGAGAAGTGAGCAGTTCTTC	CASSSGTSGRSEQFF
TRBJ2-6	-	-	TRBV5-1	TGCGCCAGCAGCTTGCCCGGCGGTGGGGCCAACGTCCTGACTTTC	CASSLPGGGANVLTF
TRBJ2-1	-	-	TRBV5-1	TGCGCCAGCAGCGGACAGAGAAACAATGAGCAGTTCTTC	CASSGQRNNEQFF
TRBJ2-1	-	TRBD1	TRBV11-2	TGTGCCAGCAGCTTAAACCCGGGACAGGGAAGGAGTGAGTTCTTC	CASSLNPGQGRSEFF
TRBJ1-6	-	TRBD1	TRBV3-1	TGTGCCAGCAGCCAGGACAGGGGTGGGTCACCCCTCCACTTT	CASSQDRGGSPLHF
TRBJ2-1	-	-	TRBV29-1	TGCAGCGTTGAAGGCTTAGTCAGATCCAATGAGCAGTTCTTC	CSVEGLVRSNEQFF
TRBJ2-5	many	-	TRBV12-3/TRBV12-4	TGTGCCAGCACCCTTGGGGGGCCCCAAGAGACCCAGTACTTC	CASTLGGPQETQYF